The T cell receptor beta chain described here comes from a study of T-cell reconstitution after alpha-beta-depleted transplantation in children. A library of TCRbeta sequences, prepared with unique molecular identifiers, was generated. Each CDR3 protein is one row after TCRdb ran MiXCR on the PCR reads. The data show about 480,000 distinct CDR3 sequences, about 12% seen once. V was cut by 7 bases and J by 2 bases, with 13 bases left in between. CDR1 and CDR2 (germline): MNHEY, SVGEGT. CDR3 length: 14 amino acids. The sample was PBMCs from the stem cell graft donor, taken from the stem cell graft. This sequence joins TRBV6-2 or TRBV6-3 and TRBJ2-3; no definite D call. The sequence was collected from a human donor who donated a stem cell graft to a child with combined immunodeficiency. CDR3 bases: TGTGCCAGCATGGCTCACTCCTCCACAGATACGCAGTATTTT. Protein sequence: CASMAHSSTDTQYF.